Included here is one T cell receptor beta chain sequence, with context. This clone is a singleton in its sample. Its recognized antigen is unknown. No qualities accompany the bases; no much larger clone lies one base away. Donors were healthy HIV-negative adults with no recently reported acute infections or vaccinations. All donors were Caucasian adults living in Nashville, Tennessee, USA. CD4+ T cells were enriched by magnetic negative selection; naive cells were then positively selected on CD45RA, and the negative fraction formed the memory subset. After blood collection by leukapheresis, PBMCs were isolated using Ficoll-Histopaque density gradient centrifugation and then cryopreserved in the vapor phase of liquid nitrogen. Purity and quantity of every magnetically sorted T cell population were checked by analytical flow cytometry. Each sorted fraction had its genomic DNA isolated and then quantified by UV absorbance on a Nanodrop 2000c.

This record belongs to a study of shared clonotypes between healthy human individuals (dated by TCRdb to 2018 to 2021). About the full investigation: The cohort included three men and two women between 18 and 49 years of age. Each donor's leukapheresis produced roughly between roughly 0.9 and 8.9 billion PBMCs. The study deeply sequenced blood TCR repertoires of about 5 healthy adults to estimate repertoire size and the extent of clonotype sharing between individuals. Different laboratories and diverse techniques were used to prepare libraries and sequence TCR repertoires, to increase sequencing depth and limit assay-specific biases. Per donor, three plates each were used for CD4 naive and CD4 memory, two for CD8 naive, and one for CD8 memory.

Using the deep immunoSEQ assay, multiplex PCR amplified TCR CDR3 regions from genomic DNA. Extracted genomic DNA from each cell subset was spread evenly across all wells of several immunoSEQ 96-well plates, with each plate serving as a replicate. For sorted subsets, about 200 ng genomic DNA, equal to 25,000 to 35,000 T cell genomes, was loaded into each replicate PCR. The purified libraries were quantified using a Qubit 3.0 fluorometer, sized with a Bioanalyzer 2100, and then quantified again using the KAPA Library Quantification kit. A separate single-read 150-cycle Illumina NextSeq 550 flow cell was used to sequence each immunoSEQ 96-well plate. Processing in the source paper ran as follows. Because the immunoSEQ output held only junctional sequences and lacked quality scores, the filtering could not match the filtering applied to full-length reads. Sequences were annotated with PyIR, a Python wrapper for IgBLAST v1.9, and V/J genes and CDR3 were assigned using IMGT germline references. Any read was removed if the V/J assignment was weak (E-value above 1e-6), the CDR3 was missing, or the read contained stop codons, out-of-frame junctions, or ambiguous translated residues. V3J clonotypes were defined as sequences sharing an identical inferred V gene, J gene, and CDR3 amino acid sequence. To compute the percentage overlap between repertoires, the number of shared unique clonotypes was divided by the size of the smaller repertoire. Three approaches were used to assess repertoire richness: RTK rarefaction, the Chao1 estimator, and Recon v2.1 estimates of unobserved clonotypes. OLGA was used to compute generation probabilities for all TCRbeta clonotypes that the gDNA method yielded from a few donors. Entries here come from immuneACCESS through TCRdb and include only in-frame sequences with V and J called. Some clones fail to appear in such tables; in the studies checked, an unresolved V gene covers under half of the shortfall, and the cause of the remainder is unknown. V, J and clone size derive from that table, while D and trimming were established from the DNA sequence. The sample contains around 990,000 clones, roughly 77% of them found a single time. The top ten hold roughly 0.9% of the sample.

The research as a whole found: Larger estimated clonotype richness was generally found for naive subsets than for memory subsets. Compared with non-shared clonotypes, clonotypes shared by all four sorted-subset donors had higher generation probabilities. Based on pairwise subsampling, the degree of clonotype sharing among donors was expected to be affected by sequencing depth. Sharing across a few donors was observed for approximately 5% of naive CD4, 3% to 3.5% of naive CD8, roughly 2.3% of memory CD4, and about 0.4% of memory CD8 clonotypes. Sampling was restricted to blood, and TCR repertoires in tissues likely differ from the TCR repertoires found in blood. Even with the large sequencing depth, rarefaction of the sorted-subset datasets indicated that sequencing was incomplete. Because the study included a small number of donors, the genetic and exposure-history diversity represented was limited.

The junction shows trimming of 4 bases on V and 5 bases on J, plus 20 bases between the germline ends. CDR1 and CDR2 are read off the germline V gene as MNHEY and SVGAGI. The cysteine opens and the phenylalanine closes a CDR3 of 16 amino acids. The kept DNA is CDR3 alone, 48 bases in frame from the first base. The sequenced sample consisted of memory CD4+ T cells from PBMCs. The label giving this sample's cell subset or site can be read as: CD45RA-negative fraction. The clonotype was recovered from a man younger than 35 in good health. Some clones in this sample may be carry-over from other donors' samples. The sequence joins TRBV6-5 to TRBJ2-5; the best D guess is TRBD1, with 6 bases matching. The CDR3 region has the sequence CASSSYYRDLGETQYF. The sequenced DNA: TGTGCCAGCAGTTCGTATTACAGGGACCTTGGGGAGACCCAGTACTTC.